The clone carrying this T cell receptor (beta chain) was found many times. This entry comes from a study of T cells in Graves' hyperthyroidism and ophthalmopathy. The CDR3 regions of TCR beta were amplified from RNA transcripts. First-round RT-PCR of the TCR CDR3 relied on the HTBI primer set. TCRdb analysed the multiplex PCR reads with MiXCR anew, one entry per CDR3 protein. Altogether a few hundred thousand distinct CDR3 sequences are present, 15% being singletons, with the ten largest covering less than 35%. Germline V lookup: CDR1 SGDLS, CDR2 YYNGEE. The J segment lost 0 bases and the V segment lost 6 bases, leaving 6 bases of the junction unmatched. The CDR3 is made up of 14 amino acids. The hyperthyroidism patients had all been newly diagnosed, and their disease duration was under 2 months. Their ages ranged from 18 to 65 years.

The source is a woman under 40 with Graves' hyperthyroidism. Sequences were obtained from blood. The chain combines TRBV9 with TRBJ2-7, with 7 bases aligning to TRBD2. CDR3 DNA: TGTGCCAGCAACCCTAGCGGTAGCTCCTACGAGCAGTACTTC. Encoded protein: CASNPSGSSYEQYF.